These T cell receptor beta chains were read from a single sample in a study of blood T cell repertoires in COVID-19. The method was immunoSEQ multiplex PCR; TCRdb's version includes in-frame clones alone and lacks a portion of them. This table holds under 450,000 clones, over 75% found once. Sequencing input: PBMCs or T cells enriched from blood (not recorded which). The receptor set was obtained from a man aged 25-40 years who had recovered from COVID-19. The CDR3 runs from the conserved cysteine through the conserved F or W.

>TRBJ1-1|TRBV18
CASSLGQGGTEAFF
>TRBJ1-1|TRBV6-1
CASSENRGIQGAFF
>TRBJ2-3|TRBV7-9
CASSGGQSLYESQYF
>TRBJ2-4|TRBV9
CASSVGGSGGKNIQYF
>TRBJ2-1|TRBV12-3/TRBV12-4
CASSPTSMKRFF
>TRBJ1-1|TRBV6-4
CASSSSSNTEAFF
>TRBJ2-7|TRBV5-4
CASSLEASGGYEQYF
>TRBJ1-1|TRBV6-5
CASSYSGTLNTEAFF
>TRBJ2-2|TRBV4-1
CASSPGIPNTGELFF
>TRBJ1-5|TRBV5-1
CASSLDPGTGEPQHF
>TRBJ1-2|TRBV30
CAWNHEQGRGYTF
>TRBJ1-1|TRBV5-4
CASSLPGGTEAFF
>TRBJ1-5|TRBV18
CASSSGRLSNQPQHF
>TRBJ2-1|TRBV9
CASSVVGTGGDEQFF
>TRBJ2-7|TRBV18
CASSLDLYEQYF
>TRBJ1-4|TRBV13
CASSYRQTATNEKLFF
>TRBJ2-4|TRBV6-1
CASSGTSGGPFAKNIQYF
>TRBJ2-5|TRBV7-3
CASSLTVTGQETQYF
>TRBJ2-1|TRBV2
CASREQGASRNEQFF
>TRBJ1-2|TRBV25-1
CASSEYEVGGNYGYTF
>TRBJ1-6|TRBV7-9
CASLKNGGSYNSPLHF
>TRBJ1-3|TRBV6-5
CASSRDSGSGNTIYF
>TRBJ2-7|TRBV28
CASSTGGTRNNEQYF
>TRBJ2-3|TRBV5-1
CASSYGDTRSTDTQYF
>TRBJ2-1|TRBV7-6
CASSIAGQLYNEQFF
>TRBJ1-1|TRBV19
CASSSLADSNTEAFF
>TRBJ2-7|TRBV4-1
CASSEGIAYEQYF
>TRBJ2-7|TRBV30
CAWSRAYEQYF
>TRBJ1-2|TRBV18
CASSPVIQGNYGYTF
>TRBJ1-2|TRBV29-1
CSVRQGAWDGYTF
>TRBJ1-1|TRBV29-1
CSVGGRANTEAFF
>TRBJ2-1|TRBV6-5
CASSSTGDHQFF
>TRBJ1-4|TRBV25-1
CASLDRRLEKLFF
>TRBJ2-1|TRBV3-1/TRBV3-2
CASSSGQGVMNEQFF
>TRBJ2-7|TRBV7-2
CASSPLRLLNEQYF
>TRBJ1-6|TRBV5-1
CASGDGVLNSPLHF
>TRBJ1-1|TRBV2
CASGLLNTEAFF
>TRBJ2-3|TRBV3-1/TRBV3-2
CASSFLAGGSTDTQYF
>TRBJ1-1|TRBV18
CASSPIVRTEAFF
>TRBJ2-3|TRBV4-1
CASGLAWDTQYF
>TRBJ2-3|TRBV2
CASSEVVSSTDTQYF
>TRBJ2-5|TRBV7-9
CASSLVGAEETQYF
>TRBJ1-2|TRBV5-4
CASSPPGELSFYGYTF
>TRBJ1-2|TRBV4-1
CASSPHGGNYGYTF
>TRBJ1-2|TRBV4-1
CASTKEEGFYGYTF
>TRBJ1-1|TRBV9
CASSVGGTLNTEAFF
>TRBJ2-7|TRBV5-4
CASSLGQEREQYF
>TRBJ1-2|TRBV6-5
CASWGGSGYTF
>TRBJ2-7|TRBV6-2/TRBV6-3
CASSYSSLSYEQYF
>TRBJ2-1|TRBV9
CASSGQLADNEQFF
>TRBJ1-2|TRBV18
CASSPRQENGYTF
>TRBJ1-6|TRBV18
CASSPGGTNSPLHF